This TCR beta chain emerged from a study of T cell repertoires in cytomegalovirus infection. Study overall: CMV infection and matching HLA type were both indicated by public TCR beta signatures.

This clonotype occurred a few times. Its antigen remains unidentified. Study results and limitations: HLA-C-restricted CMV clonotypes gave the most frequent clonotype in two of eight donors.

TCRdb independently ran MiXCR on the reads; one entry per CDR3 protein. The data contain some 920,000 distinct CDR3 sequences, around a third of them singletons. The germline V gene has CDR1 LNHNV and CDR2 YYDKDF (reference sequence). The CDR3 length is 13 residues. V was clipped by 3 bases and J by 1 base, with 6 bases between them. This sequence originates from a human donor in good health (CMV status not recorded). Some clones in this sample may be carry-over from other donors' samples. V usage is TRBV15 and J usage is TRBJ1-1; no reliable D call. Here the sequenced sample was cultured CD8+ T cells from PBMCs, taken from culture after CMV antigen stimulation. The CDR3: CATSSDRNTEAFF. The CDR3 DNA reads TGTGCCACCAGCAGCGATCGGAACACTGAAGCTTTCTTT.